This T cell receptor (beta chain) was identified in a study of blood T cells in healthy people across ages. Trimming removed 0 bases from V and 5 bases from J; junction bases left unmatched: 5. The length of the CDR3 is 16 residues. Germline-derived CDR1 and CDR2 are SGHTA and FQGNSA. Study-wide results and caveats: Age advanced and TCR beta diversity per million T cells fell, roughly linearly. Diversity figures based on one million T cells were deemed too low.

As for this clonotype: Its antigen is undetermined.

The sample providers were healthy Caucasian people from Russia, aged about 6 to 90. Samples each yielded at least 5.5 micrograms of total RNA. Primers used in a second PCR of about 7 to 12 cycles were a sample-barcoded 5' primer and a J-beta primer mix. In TCRdb, the 5' RACE reads were re-called with MiXCR into one record per CDR3 protein. Among around 1,600,000 distinct CDR3 sequences listed, 35% to 45% were seen once. The sequence was obtained from a woman between 18 and 30 years old in good health. The sequenced sample consisted of blood. The rearrangement uses TRBV7-2 and TRBJ2-3, with TRBD2 identical over 10 bases. CDR3 DNA: TGTGCCAGCAGCTTAGCCCCTAGCGGGAGTCGAGATACGCAGTATTTT. Amino acid sequence: CASSLAPSGSRDTQYF.